This T cell receptor (beta chain) appears in the sequencing data of a study of shared clonotypes between healthy human individuals. This CDR3 is built from 16 residues. Data came from immunoSEQ multiplex PCR; TCRdb stores just in-frame clones and leaves some out. The table records about 110,000 clones, over 65% of them present only once. V gene TRBV21-1 combines with J gene TRBJ2-2; TRBD2, the table's D call, was not compared with the DNA. TRBV21-1 is recorded as a pseudogene. Specimen: memory CD8+ T cells sorted from blood. The subset was: CD45RO+ cells pooled with CCR7-negative TemRA cells. This receptor was taken from a woman in her thirties in good health. The CDR3 nucleotides read TGTGCCAGCAGCTTTCGGGAGGGCCGGGACACCGGGGAGCTGTTTTTT. This sequence encodes CASSFREGRDTGELFF.